Included here is one TCR beta chain sequence, with context. What antigen it recognizes has not been identified. The germline gene is not matched at one end of the junction; a read error may be the cause. This sample was taken from a study of tumor-infiltrating lymphocytes in primary liver carcinoma (dated by TCRdb to 2016 to 2017). Some background on the complete study: Between late 2015 and early 2016, about five patients in China with histopathologically diagnosed primary liver carcinoma had surgical resection. The five patients, three men and two women aged 30 to 69 years, had hepatocellular carcinoma (four) or combined HCC and intrahepatic cholangiocarcinoma (one). A total of some 35 specimens from 5 patients went through TCRbeta repertoire sequencing, namely 25 tumor regions, 5 adjacent noncancerous liver tissues and 5 peripheral blood samples. The study combined TCRbeta repertoire sequencing, expression microarrays and whole-exome sequencing across five regions of each liver tumor, with adjacent normal tissue and blood. Technical replicate repertoires showed high reproducibility, with mean shared-clone rates roughly 0.87 and correlation coefficients above 0.95. The five patients had tumors staged T1-T3 N0M0, with maximum diameters ranging from about 4.2 to 11 cm. Roughly 3.65 to 8 million productive TCRbeta reads were obtained per sample, and no significant difference in read depth was found between tissue types. What the study reported, not specific to this receptor: Repertoire overlap was found to be higher between tumor regions (mean approximately 35%) than between tumor-adjacent (17%) or tumor-blood (14%) pairs, consistent with antigen-driven expansion. With just four to six patients in the study, the authors point out that the findings should be validated in a larger study. Because sequencing covered only the TCR beta chain and unpaired alpha chains were not captured, true repertoire diversity is likely underestimated. Because the samples were bulk and unsorted, CD4+ and CD8+ T cell repertoires could not be compared. The top 250 clones made up a significantly larger repertoire fraction in tumors than in blood (p = 0.039).

Using a constant-region primer and ProtoScript II reverse transcriptase, TCRbeta-specific cDNA was reverse-transcribed from around 520 ng total RNA. The TCRbeta libraries were prepared through three rounds of nested multiplex PCR following a slightly modified ARM-PCR procedure. Sample barcodes and Illumina adapters were added in a final 25-cycle PCR with Deep VentR polymerase. Before sequencing, amplicons of 200-500 bp were gel-purified using a QIAquick gel extraction kit. An Illumina HiSeq 2500 was used to sequence the TCRbeta amplicons, generating 250-bp paired-end reads. Per the original workflow: Quality trimming of reads was performed with Trimmomatic v0.33, and paired reads were merged with FLASH v1.2.11 so that full CDR3 sequences could be recovered. V, D and J germline segments were assigned to the rearranged TCRbeta sequences by MiGEC v1.2.1b. VDJtools v1.0.0 computed clonotype statistics and Shannon-Wiener diversity indices. Except for diversity analysis, only each sample's 250 most abundant clonotypes were used in subsequent analyses to reduce sampling bias. TCRdb reran the public reads through fastp at Q25 and MiXCR, keeping productive beta chains. Rows merge per CDR3 protein into single entries with the most common DNA and genes. TCRdb's processing, not the authors' own work, is the source of the V and J calls. This sample holds approximately 330,000 distinct CDR3 sequences; around three fifths were observed only once. Jointly, the top ten make up under 8.5% of the sample.

Blood RNA was extracted from unsorted whole blood with TRIzol reagent; germline DNA came from the DNeasy Blood & Tissue kit. Chronic HBV infection was present in the patients, and the patients were treatment-naive at sampling. Before surgery, four milliliters of peripheral blood were collected into K2EDTA tubes. The receptor comes from a man in his forties or fifties with primary liver carcinoma and hepatitis B virus infection. Sequencing was done on a sample of peripheral blood.

The sequence in DNA is TGTGCCAGCAGACAAGTGTCACTAGCGGGAGTTGGCGAGCAGTACTTC. Its translation reads: CASRQVSLAGVGEQYF. The V and J segments used are TRBV14 and TRBJ2-7; 11 middle bases align to TRBD2. The germline V gene encodes CDR1 SGHDN and CDR2 FVKESK. The CDR3 covers 16 residues, taking in both the cysteine and the phenylalanine. The sequence is cut down to CDR3 DNA, 48 bases in frame from base 1.